These 8 T cell receptor beta chains came from one sample sequenced in a study of CD8 T cells in Susac syndrome. Reverse transcription of about 0.5 to 1 ug RNA was performed with random hexamers. A single record per CDR3 protein comes from TCRdb applying MiXCR to the immunoSEQ multiplex PCR reads. The data contain tens of thousands of distinct CDR3 sequences, roughly 94% of them singletons. The sequenced sample was CD4+ T cells from PBMCs. The receptors come from a human donor with Susac syndrome.

The J gene is TRBJ2-1, the V gene TRBV9; D may be TRBD2 (6 bases). This CDR3 contains 16 residues. With 2 bases removed from V and 1 base from J, the gap between germline ends came to 13 bases. CDR1 and CDR2 from the germline V gene are SGDLS and YYNGEE. CDR3 DNA sequence: TGTGCCAGCAGCGTTAATAGCGGCGGTTCCTACAATGAGCAGTTCTTC. This translates into CASSVNSGGSYNEQFF. The full variable domain, rest sourced from reference TRBV9 and TRBJ2-1, is DSGVTQTPKHLITATGQRVTLRCSPRSGDLSVYWYQQSLDQGLQFLIQYYNGEERAKGNILERFSAQQFPDLHSELNLSSLELGDSALYFCASSVNSGGSYNEQFFGPGTRLTVL.

J is TRBJ2-3 and V is TRBV20-1, with 8 bases that match TRBD2. Germline-derived CDR1 and CDR2 are DFQATT and SNEGSKA (reference sequence). The CDR3 runs 16 residues. V dropped 3 bases and J dropped 0; count of bases not matched to a gene: 8. CDR3 loop: CSASTGTRRSTDTQYF. The CDR3 DNA reads TGCAGTGCTAGTACCGGGACTAGGAGAAGCACAGATACGCAGTATTTT.

The chain links TRBV9 to TRBJ1-1; D remains unclear. Germline V lookup: CDR1 SGDLS, CDR2 YYNGEE. V dropped 0 bases and J dropped 7 bases, with 10 bases sitting between them. The CDR3 contains 13 residues. CDR3 DNA: TGTGCCAGCAGCGTAGGAACGGCCCTTGAAGCTTTCTTT. Its translation is CASSVGTALEAFF. Complete variable domain (other parts from reference TRBV9 and TRBJ1-1): DSGVTQTPKHLITATGQRVTLRCSPRSGDLSVYWYQQSLDQGLQFLIQYYNGEERAKGNILERFSAQQFPDLHSELNLSSLELGDSALYFCASSVGTALEAFFGQGTRLTVV.

The chain combines TRBV14 with TRBJ2-2; D remains ambiguous. This CDR3 spans 13 amino acids. Per the germline V gene, CDR1 is SGHDN and CDR2 is FVKESK. Trimming removed 1 base from V and 4 bases from J, with 4 bases in between. The CDR3 nucleotides are TGTGCCAGCAGCCAAGTCAGCACCGGGGAGCTGTTTTTT. Encoded protein: CASSQVSTGELFF.

The rearrangement links TRBV29-1 to TRBJ2-3; D is unclear. This CDR3 spans 14 amino acids. Germline V CDR1 and CDR2: SQVTM, ANQGSEA. With 3 bases removed from V and 1 base from J, the gap between germline ends came to 11 bases. The CDR3 loop reads CSVETDTGTDTQYF. The CDR3 DNA sequence: TGCAGCGTTGAGACCGACACTGGCACAGATACGCAGTATTTT.

The V and J genes are TRBV12-3 or TRBV12-4 and TRBJ1-4; TRBD1 aligns across 7 bases. V gave up 4 bases and J gave up 2 bases; unmatched junction bases: 7. The CDR3 runs 16 residues. The CDR3 sequence is CASSYRGAVTNEKLFF. The DNA of the CDR3 is TGTGCCAGCAGTTACAGGGGAGCTGTCACTAATGAAAAACTGTTTTTT.

The rearrangement uses TRBV5-4 and TRBJ1-6; the D gene is possibly TRBD1 (6 bases). V was shortened by 1 base and J by 6 bases, with 11 bases between the two germline ends. The CDR3 runs 15 residues. Looked up from germline, CDR1 is SGHNT and CDR2 is YYREEE (reference sequence). CDR3 DNA sequence: TGTGCCAGCAGCTTGAAGACAGGTCTTAATTCACCCCTCCACTTT. Translation gives CASSLKTGLNSPLHF.

This clonotype has only one observation. This chain uses TRBV2 with TRBJ2-3; possible D gene TRBD2, 7 bases. CDR3 length equals 14 residues. V was pared by 7 bases and J by 5 bases, with 16 bases between. CDR1 SNHLY and CDR2 FYNNEI come from the germline V gene. CDR3 amino acids: CASMGGALGDTQYF. The DNA of the CDR3 is TGTGCCAGCATGGGGGGGGCGTTGGGAGATACGCAGTATTTT.